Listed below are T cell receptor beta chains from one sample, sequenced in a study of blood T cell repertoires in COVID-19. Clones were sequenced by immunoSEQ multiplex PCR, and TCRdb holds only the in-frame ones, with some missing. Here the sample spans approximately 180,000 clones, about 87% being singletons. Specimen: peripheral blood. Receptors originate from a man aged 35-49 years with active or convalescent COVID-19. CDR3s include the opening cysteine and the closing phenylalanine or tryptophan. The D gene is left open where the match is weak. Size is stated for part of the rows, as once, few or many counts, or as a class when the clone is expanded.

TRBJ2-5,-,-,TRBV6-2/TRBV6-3,CASSSPSETQYF,TGTGCCAGCAGTTCCCCCTCTGAGACCCAGTACTTC
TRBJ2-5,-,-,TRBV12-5,CASGLVFNRVPQETQYF,TGTGCTAGTGGTTTGGTCTTTAACAGGGTACCCCAAGAGACCCAGTACTTC
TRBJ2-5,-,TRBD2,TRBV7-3,CASSAGGRETQYF,TGTGCCAGCAGCGCGGGGGGCCGAGAGACCCAGTACTTC
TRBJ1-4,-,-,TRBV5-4,CASSLSRGTNEKLFF,TGTGCCAGCAGCTTGTCCCGGGGGACTAATGAAAAACTGTTTTTT
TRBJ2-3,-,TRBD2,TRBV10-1,CASSEGSGGGAADTQYF,TGCGCCAGCAGTGAAGGTTCGGGCGGGGGGGCGGCAGATACGCAGTATTTT
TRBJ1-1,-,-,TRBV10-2,CASRSMNTEAFF,TGCGCCAGCAGATCCATGAACACTGAAGCTTTCTTT
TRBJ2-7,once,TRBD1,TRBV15,CATRKQGSSYEQYF,TGTGCCACCAGAAAACAGGGGAGCTCCTACGAGCAGTACTTC
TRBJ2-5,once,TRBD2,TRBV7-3,CASSLGGGPQETQYF,TGTGCCAGCAGCCTTGGGGGGGGACCCCAAGAGACCCAGTACTTC
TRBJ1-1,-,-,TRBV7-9,CASSHLRHKTEAFF,TGTGCCAGCAGCCACCTTCGACATAAAACTGAAGCTTTCTTT
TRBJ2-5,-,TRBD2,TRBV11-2,CASSPRGSGVQETQYF,TGTGCCAGCAGTCCCCGGGGTAGCGGGGTACAAGAGACCCAGTACTTC
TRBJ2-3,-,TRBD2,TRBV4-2,CASSLSSGGGDTQYF,TGTGCCAGCAGCCTATCTAGCGGGGGGGGAGATACGCAGTATTTT
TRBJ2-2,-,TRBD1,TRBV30,CAWSVLTGGTGELFF,TGTGCCTGGAGTGTATTAACAGGGGGCACCGGGGAGCTGTTTTTT
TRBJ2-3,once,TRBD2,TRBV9,CASSVRGDQGADTQYF,TGTGCCAGCAGCGTCCGGGGGGACCAGGGAGCAGATACGCAGTATTTT
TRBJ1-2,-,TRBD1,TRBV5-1,CASSWDTGGVYGYTF,TGCGCCAGCAGCTGGGATACAGGGGGCGTCTATGGCTACACCTTC
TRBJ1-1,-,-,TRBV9,CASSVGHLNTEAFF,TGTGCCAGCAGCGTAGGACATCTGAACACTGAAGCTTTCTTT
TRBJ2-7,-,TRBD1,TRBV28,CASSPLLAQGFSYEQYF,TGTGCCAGCAGTCCGCTTTTGGCACAGGGGTTCTCCTACGAGCAGTACTTC
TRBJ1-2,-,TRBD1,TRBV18,CASSPQQQGETNYGYTF,TGTGCCAGCTCACCACAACAACAGGGGGAAACGAACTATGGCTACACCTTC
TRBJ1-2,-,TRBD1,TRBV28,CASSLALDRGGNYGYTF,TGTGCCAGCAGTTTAGCTCTGGACAGGGGGGGAAACTATGGCTACACCTTC
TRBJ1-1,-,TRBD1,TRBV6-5,CASSYRGRTEAFF,TGTGCCAGCAGTTACAGGGGGCGGACTGAAGCTTTCTTT
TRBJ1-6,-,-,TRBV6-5,CASSYETRSNSPLHF,TGTGCCAGCAGTTACGAAACGAGGAGTAATTCACCCCTCCACTTT
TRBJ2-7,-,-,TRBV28,CASSFQGRGGNEQYF,TGTGCCAGCAGTTTTCAGGGCAGGGGTGGGAACGAGCAGTACTTC
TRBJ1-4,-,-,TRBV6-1,CASRDSGYPNEKLFF,TGTGCCAGCAGAGACTCAGGGTATCCGAATGAAAAACTGTTTTTT
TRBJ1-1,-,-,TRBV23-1,CASSQPLVQATEAFF,TGCGCCAGCAGTCAACCTCTTGTCCAGGCAACTGAAGCTTTCTTT
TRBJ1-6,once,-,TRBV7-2,CASSLDRGYNSPLHF,TGTGCCAGCAGCTTAGACAGAGGGTATAATTCACCCCTCCACTTT
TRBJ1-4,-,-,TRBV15,CATSPVGEKLFF,TGTGCCACCAGCCCCGTCGGGGAAAAACTGTTTTTT
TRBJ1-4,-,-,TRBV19,CASSIVGEKLFF,TGTGCCAGTAGTATCGTCGGTGAAAAACTGTTTTTT
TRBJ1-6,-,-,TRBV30,CAWSVPGDSPLHF,TGTGCCTGGAGTGTACCGGGGGATTCACCCCTCCACTTT
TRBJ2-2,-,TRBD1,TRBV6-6,CASSLDRVAGELFF,TGTGCCAGCAGTTTAGACAGGGTGGCCGGGGAGCTGTTTTTT
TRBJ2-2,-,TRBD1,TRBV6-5,CATALGDRITGELFF,TGTGCCACAGCCCTAGGGGACAGAATAACCGGGGAGCTGTTTTTT
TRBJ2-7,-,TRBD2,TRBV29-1,CSVDLAGTSGTYEQYF,TGCAGCGTTGATCTAGCCGGGACTAGCGGCACCTACGAGCAGTACTTC
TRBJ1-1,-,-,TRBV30,CACRDRPGQKAFF,TGTGCCTGCCGAGACAGGCCGGGGCAAAAGGCTTTCTTT
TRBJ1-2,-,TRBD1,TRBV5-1,CASSLPQTGARGYTF,TGCGCCAGCAGCTTGCCCCAAACAGGGGCCCGTGGCTACACCTTC
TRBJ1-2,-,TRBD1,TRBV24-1,CATSDPVTGGYFGGYTF,TGTGCCACCAGTGACCCAGTTACAGGGGGCTACTTCGGGGGCTACACCTTC
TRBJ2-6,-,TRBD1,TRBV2,CASTGDSPSGANVLTF,TGTGCCAGCACCGGGGACAGCCCCTCTGGGGCCAACGTCCTGACTTTC
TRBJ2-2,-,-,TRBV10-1,CASSEQTGELFF,TGCGCCAGCAGTGAGCAGACCGGGGAGCTGTTTTTT
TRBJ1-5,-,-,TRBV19,CASSWARPPSQPQHF,TGTGCCAGTAGTTGGGCACGCCCTCCGAGTCAGCCCCAGCATTTT
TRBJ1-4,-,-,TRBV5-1,CASSPAGSRGEKLFF,TGCGCCAGCAGCCCAGCGGGCTCGAGGGGTGAAAAACTGTTTTTT
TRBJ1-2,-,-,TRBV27,CASRGVAQGQYGYTF,TGTGCCAGCCGAGGCGTTGCACAGGGACAATATGGCTACACCTTC
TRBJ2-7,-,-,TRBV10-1,CASSRSEPPYEQYF,TGCGCCAGCAGCAGATCAGAACCACCCTACGAGCAGTACTTC
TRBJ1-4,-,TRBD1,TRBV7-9,CASSLGQGNEKLFF,TGTGCCAGCAGCTTAGGACAGGGTAATGAAAAACTGTTTTTT
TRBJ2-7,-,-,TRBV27,CASSMTANYEQYF,TGTGCCAGCAGTATGACAGCGAACTACGAGCAGTACTTC
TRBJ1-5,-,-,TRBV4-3,CASSQDWANSNQPQHF,TGCGCCAGCAGCCAAGATTGGGCCAATTCCAATCAGCCCCAGCATTTT
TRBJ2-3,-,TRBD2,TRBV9,CASSVGTDLAGTDTQYF,TGTGCCAGCAGCGTAGGAACTGACCTAGCGGGCACAGATACGCAGTATTTT
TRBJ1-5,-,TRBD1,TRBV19,CASSVTGGSNQPQHF,TGTGCCAGTAGTGTGACAGGGGGTAGCAATCAGCCCCAGCATTTT